This TCR beta chain was profiled in a study of blood T cell repertoires in COVID-19. Across the study: The samples span acute and convalescent COVID-19 from the United States, Italy and Spain. Nucleic acid was either cDNA or gDNA, and it came from T cells, B-cell-depleted T cells, or PBMCs.

Per the original data handling: Reference gene primer amplification gave nucleated cell count estimates. Only in-frame clones appear in the TCRdb table, and some are missing; sequencing was by immunoSEQ multiplex PCR. That table supplies the V and J calls and clone size; D and trimming were determined from the DNA. The repertoire holds roughly 100,000 clones, with over 65% as singletons. CDR3 length: 14 residues. Germline V CDR1 and CDR2: MNHNY, SVGAGI (reference sequence). Trimming stripped 2 bases from V and 1 base from J, with 9 bases between. The TCR was taken from a man between 60 and 75 years old with acute or convalescent COVID-19. The chain couples TRBV6-6 to TRBJ2-7, with a weak D call TRBD1 (6 bases). The sequenced sample was peripheral blood. This chain's CDR3 is CASSYLQGSYEQYF. The CDR3, as DNA: TGTGCCAGCAGTTACCTACAGGGTTCCTACGAGCAGTACTTC.